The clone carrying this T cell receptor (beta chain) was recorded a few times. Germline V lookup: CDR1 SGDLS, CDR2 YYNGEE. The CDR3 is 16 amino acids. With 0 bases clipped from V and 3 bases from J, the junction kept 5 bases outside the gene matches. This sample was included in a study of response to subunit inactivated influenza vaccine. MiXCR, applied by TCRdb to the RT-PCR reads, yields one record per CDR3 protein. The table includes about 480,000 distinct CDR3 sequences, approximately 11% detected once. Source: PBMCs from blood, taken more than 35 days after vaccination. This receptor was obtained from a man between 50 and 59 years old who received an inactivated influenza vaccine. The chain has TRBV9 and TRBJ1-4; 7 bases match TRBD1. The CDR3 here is CASSVDHGTANEKLFF. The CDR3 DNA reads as TGTGCCAGCAGCGTAGATCACGGGACAGCTAATGAAAAACTGTTTTTT.